This entry lists 31 T cell receptor beta chains sequenced from one sample in a study of T cell changes during pregnancy in multiple sclerosis (dated by TCRdb to about 2019). The library came from the immunoSEQ multiplex PCR assay. Drawn from immuneACCESS, this table holds only the in-frame rearrangements with V and J called that TCRdb kept. Clones are partly lost; checked studies trace under half to an unresolved V gene and leave the rest unexplained. The sample data list approximately 73,000 clones, and roughly nine tenths of these were observed just once. Roughly 0.21% of the sample belongs to the ten largest clones. Here the sequenced sample was CD4+ T cells from peripheral blood mononuclear cells, taken before pregnancy. These receptors were collected from a female donor with multiple sclerosis, enrolled in a pregnancy study.

The rearrangement links TRBV5-4 to TRBJ2-7, with 7 bases aligning to TRBD1. V was clipped by 1 base and J by 5 bases; unmatched bases: 3. CDR1 is SGHNT and CDR2 is YYREEE in the germline V gene (reference sequence). There are 13 residues in the CDR3. This chain's CDR3 is CASSLTGEHEQYF. The CDR3 DNA reads as TGTGCCAGCAGCTTGACAGGGGAGCACGAGCAGTACTTC.

The chain joins TRBV10-3 to TRBJ2-7; D is uncertain. The CDR3 contains 14 residues. Trimming cost V 2 bases and J 1 base, with 9 bases left between them. Per germline, CDR1 ENHRY and CDR2 SYGVKD. CDR3 nucleotides: TGTGCCATCAGTGAGCCAACCGGGTCCTACGAGCAGTACTTC. The encoded protein is CAISEPTGSYEQYF.

The chain recombines TRBV5-1 with TRBJ1-2, with D possibly matching TRBD1 (5 bases). CDR1 SGHRS and CDR2 YFSETQ come from the germline V gene. This CDR3 is built from 15 residues. Trimming took off 5 bases at V and 4 bases at J, with 18 bases between the two ends. CDR3 protein: CASRNEADRFYGYTF. The DNA for the CDR3 is TGCGCCAGCAGAAACGAAGCTGACAGATTCTATGGCTACACCTTC. The full variable domain, in which reference TRBV5-1 and TRBJ1-2 provide the parts outside the CDR3, is KAGVTQTPRYLIKTRGQQVTLSCSPISGHRSVSWYQQTPGQGLQFLFEYFSETQRNKGNFPGRFSGRQFSNSRSEMNVSTLELGDSALYLCASRNEADRFYGYTFGSGTRLTVV.

The chain carries TRBV5-4 and TRBJ2-1, with 8 bases fitting TRBD2. Unmatched junction bases numbered 1, after V lost 1 base and J lost 4 bases. CDR3 length equals 14 residues. CDR1 SGHNT and CDR2 YYREEE come from the germline V gene (reference sequence). The CDR3 DNA follows: TGTGCCAGCAGCTTGAGCGGGGGTTACAATGAGCAGTTCTTC. It yields the protein CASSLSGGYNEQFF.

The chain recombines TRBV7-4 with TRBJ1-4; D is uncertain. The CDR3 sequence is 19 residues long. Per germline, CDR1 SGHVT and CDR2 SQSDAQ. With 5 bases removed from V and 8 bases from J, the gap between germline ends came to 30 bases. The CDR3 sequence: CASSELPLAHREFWEKLFF. Written as DNA, the CDR3 is TGTGCCAGCAGCGAGCTTCCCCTAGCTCACCGAGAGTTTTGGGAAAAACTGTTTTTT. Drawing the rest from reference TRBV7-4 and TRBJ1-4, the complete variable domain is GAGVSQSPRYKVAKRGRDVALRCDSISGHVTLYWYRQTLGQGSEVLTYSQSDAQRDKSGRPSGRFSAERPERSVSTLKIQRTEQGDSAVYLCASSELPLAHREFWEKLFFGSGTQLSVL.

The V call is TRBV2, the J call TRBJ2-1, with D perhaps matching TRBD1 (5 bases). Germline CDR1 reads SNHLY; CDR2 reads FYNNEI. The CDR3 is 16 amino acids. The V gene lost 2 bases and the J gene lost 0 bases, with 11 bases spanning the gap. The CDR3 sequence: CASSEHRLSSYNEQFF. CDR3 DNA sequence: TGTGCCAGCAGTGAACACAGGCTAAGCTCCTACAATGAGCAGTTCTTC. The complete variable domain, with remaining parts taken from reference TRBV2 and TRBJ2-1, reads EPEVTQTPSHQVTQMGQEVILRCVPISNHLYFYWYRQILGQKVEFLVSFYNNEISEKSEIFDDQFSVERPDGSNFTLKIRSTKLEDSAMYFCASSEHRLSSYNEQFFGPGTRLTVL.

The chain joins TRBV28 to TRBJ1-2; 8 bases are shared with TRBD1. V lost 4 bases, J lost 4 bases, and 8 bases stayed unmatched. The length of the CDR3 is 15 residues. Germline CDR1 and CDR2: MDHEN and SYDVKM. DNA for the CDR3: TGTGCCAGCAGTTGGGGCCCGGACAGGGTCTATGGCTACACCTTC. Translated: CASSWGPDRVYGYTF.

The genes are TRBV5-1 and TRBJ2-1; the D gene is possibly TRBD2 (5 bases). The germline gives CDR1 SGHRS, CDR2 YFSETQ. V shed 4 bases and J shed 0 bases, with 14 bases lying between them. This CDR3 is 16 amino acids long. CDR3 residues: CASSPMMGSSYNEQFF. CDR3 nucleotides: TGCGCCAGCAGCCCCATGATGGGGAGCTCCTACAATGAGCAGTTCTTC.

In this sample, this clone turned up once. The chain combines TRBV6-1 with TRBJ2-5, with D tentatively TRBD2 (5 bases). Trimming removed 2 bases from V and 1 base from J, with 17 bases in between. Looked up from germline, CDR1 is MNHNS and CDR2 is SASEGT. The CDR3 totals 17 residues. CDR3 nucleotide sequence: TGTGCCAGCAGTGAACGAGGACTGTGGGTCGGCCAAGAGACCCAGTACTTC. It is translated as CASSERGLWVGQETQYF.

The chain's CDR3 is CASSLREGTEAFF. In DNA, the CDR3 is TGTGCCAGCAGTTTAAGGGAGGGCACTGAAGCTTTCTTT. The chain couples TRBV27 to TRBJ1-1; the D is unclear. Germline V lookup: CDR1 MNHEY, CDR2 SMNVEV (reference sequence). Trimming cost V 2 bases and J 4 bases, with 8 bases left between them. The CDR3 runs 13 residues.

The V gene is TRBV6-6, the J gene TRBJ1-1; TRBD1 is a possible D gene (5 bases). Trimming removed 7 bases at V and 4 bases at J, with 16 bases between. In germline, CDR1 is MNHNY, CDR2 SVGAGI (reference sequence). The CDR3 loop spans 14 amino acids. The CDR3 region has the DNA TGTGCCAGCATGGCCCCCGGGGGAGGCACTGAAGCTTTCTTT. This sequence encodes CASMAPGGGTEAFF.

The chain recombines TRBV30 with TRBJ1-6; D gene uncertain. V was trimmed by 2 bases and J by 9 bases, leaving 11 bases between them. The CDR3 loop spans 13 amino acids. The V gene's germline CDR1 is GTSNPN and CDR2 SVGIG (reference sequence). CDR3: CAWSFGGFSPLHF. As DNA, the CDR3 is TGTGCCTGGAGTTTTGGCGGGTTTTCACCCCTCCACTTT.

The V gene is TRBV19, the J gene TRBJ1-1; 9 bases map to TRBD1. The CDR3 length is 15 residues. V trimming: 6 bases; J trimming: 1 base; junction bases outside the gene matches: 6. CDR1 LNHDA and CDR2 SQIVND come from the germline V gene (reference sequence). CDR3 in amino acids: CASRGTGSPNTEAFF. DNA of the CDR3: TGTGCCAGTAGAGGGACAGGGTCCCCGAACACTGAAGCTTTCTTT.

V is TRBV29-1 and J is TRBJ1-1; the D gene is possibly TRBD1 (5 bases). The CDR3 contains 12 residues. V lost 7 bases, J lost 1 base, and 10 bases lay in between. Looked up from germline, CDR1 is SQVTM and CDR2 is ANQGSEA. The CDR3 DNA follows: TGCAGCGCAGGGTTCTCGAACACTGAAGCTTTCTTT. It specifies CSAGFSNTEAFF. The full variable domain, completed using reference TRBV29-1 and TRBJ1-1, is SAVISQKPSRDICQRGTSLTIQCQVDSQVTMMFWYRQQPGQSLTLIATANQGSEATYESGFVIDKFPISRPNLTFSTLTVSNMSPEDSSIYLCSAGFSNTEAFFGQGTRLTVV.

The chain combines TRBV30 with TRBJ1-2, with D uncertain. From germline, CDR1 is GTSNPN and CDR2 SVGIG (reference sequence). The CDR3 has 11 residues. Trimming removed 6 bases from V and 6 bases from J, with 11 bases in between. CDR3 sequence reads: CACFFTDGYTF. CDR3 nucleotide sequence: TGTGCCTGTTTCTTCACGGATGGCTACACCTTC.

The chain employs TRBV30 and TRBJ2-7, with D maybe TRBD2 (6 bases). CDR1 GTSNPN and CDR2 SVGIG come from the germline V gene (reference sequence). The CDR3 has 12 residues. V was pared by 5 bases and J by 3 bases, with 11 bases between. The CDR3 loop is CAWSRGSYEQYF. CDR3 bases: TGTGCCTGGTCCCGGGGGAGCTACGAGCAGTACTTC.

V usage is TRBV28 and J usage is TRBJ1-2, with D uncertain. This CDR3 is built from 11 residues. In germline, CDR1 is MDHEN, CDR2 SYDVKM. V lost 10 bases to trimming and J lost 6 bases, with 12 bases between them. Here the CDR3 reads CAIRNGNGYTF. CDR3 coding DNA: TGTGCCATACGGAACGGGAATGGCTACACCTTC.

This chain uses TRBV6-4 with TRBJ2-3; 10 bases are a match to TRBD1. Per the germline V gene, CDR1 is MRHNA and CDR2 is SNTAGT. There are 16 residues in the CDR3. V was clipped by 5 bases and J by 1 base; unmatched bases: 6. DNA of the CDR3: TGTGCCAGCAGTTTAACCGGGACAGGGGGCACAGATACGCAGTATTTT. Its protein is CASSLTGTGGTDTQYF.

This chain connects TRBV30 to TRBJ1-5, with 8 bases identical to TRBD1. The CDR3 spans 15 residues. Germline CDR1 and CDR2: GTSNPN and SVGIG (reference sequence). Trimming removed 1 base from V and 1 base from J; junction bases left unmatched: 3. In nucleotides, the CDR3 is TGTGCCTGGAGTGGGACAGGGATAAGCAATCAGCCCCAGCATTTT. It specifies CAWSGTGISNQPQHF.

This clone came up once. V gene TRBV7-6 combines with J gene TRBJ1-3, with a possible D match to TRBD1 (5 bases). There are 15 residues in the CDR3. Trimming cost V 5 bases and J 0 bases, with 11 bases left between them. CDR1 and CDR2 (germline): SGHVS, FNYEAQ. CDR3: CASSLGALSGNTIYF. CDR3 DNA: TGTGCCAGCAGCCTAGGGGCTCTCTCTGGAAACACCATATATTTT.

J is TRBJ2-7 and V is TRBV6-5, with D maybe TRBD2 (6 bases). The CDR3 consists of 15 residues. The germline V and J ends were trimmed by 7 bases and 2 bases, with 18 bases remaining between them. CDR1 MNHEY and CDR2 SVGAGI come from the germline V gene. As DNA, the CDR3 is TGTGCCAGCACCCCAGGGCCTACGGGGGCCTACGAGCAGTACTTC. The encoded protein is CASTPGPTGAYEQYF.

This clone showed up just once. This chain joins TRBV5-4 and TRBJ2-2, with 7 bases fitting TRBD1. The V segment lost 1 base and the J segment 6 bases; nucleotides outside the gene matches: 9. The CDR3 extends over 16 amino acids. Germline V gene lookup returns CDR1 SGHNT and CDR2 YYREEE (reference sequence). Here the CDR3 reads CASSLFPGQRAGELFF. CDR3 bases: TGTGCCAGCAGCTTGTTCCCGGGACAGCGAGCCGGGGAGCTGTTTTTT.

The chain links TRBV28 to TRBJ1-2; D is perhaps TRBD1 (6 bases). In germline, CDR1 is MDHEN, CDR2 SYDVKM. V was pared by 10 bases and J by 8 bases, with 20 bases between. CDR3 size: 13 residues. CDR3 loop: CATLGGQLGGYTF. The CDR3 coding sequence is TGTGCCACATTGGGGGGGCAACTAGGAGGCTACACCTTC.

The rearrangement joins TRBV28 to TRBJ2-1, with 8 bases lining up with TRBD1. The CDR3 runs to 15 residues. From germline, CDR1 is MDHEN and CDR2 SYDVKM. V lost 6 bases to trimming and J lost 5 bases; unmatched junction nucleotides: 9. CDR3 loop: CASRGQGGGNNEQFF. In DNA, the CDR3 is TGTGCCAGCAGAGGACAGGGTGGAGGGAACAATGAGCAGTTCTTC.

The V call is TRBV9, the J call TRBJ2-1; 12 nucleotides match TRBD2. Germline lookup yields CDR1 SGDLS and CDR2 YYNGEE. This CDR3 has 15 amino acids. Trimming took 0 bases from V and 7 from J; bases not matched to a gene: 2. The DNA of the CDR3 is TGTGCCAGCAGCGTAGGGCTAGCGGGAGGGAATGAGCAGTTCTTC. Its translation: CASSVGLAGGNEQFF. Full variable domain (remainder filled in from reference TRBV9 and TRBJ2-1): DSGVTQTPKHLITATGQRVTLRCSPRSGDLSVYWYQQSLDQGLQFLIQYYNGEERAKGNILERFSAQQFPDLHSELNLSSLELGDSALYFCASSVGLAGGNEQFFGPGTRLTVL.

The CDR3 DNA reads as TGTGCCAGCAGTTACTCGGGGAGGGACAGGGGTGACACCATATATTTT. Residues: CASSYSGRDRGDTIYF. The V call is TRBV6-6, the J call TRBJ1-3; 10 bases agree with TRBD1. This CDR3 spans 16 amino acids. V lost 0 bases, J lost 8 bases, and 7 bases stayed unmatched. Germline V gene sequence: CDR1 MNHNY, CDR2 SVGAGI (reference sequence).

This clone occurred a few times. The chain couples TRBV29-1 to TRBJ1-4; the D is unclear. The germline V gene has CDR1 SQVTM and CDR2 ANQGSEA. The CDR3 has 10 residues. The V gene lost 7 bases and the J gene lost 6 bases, with 6 bases spanning the gap. This CDR3 is CSASDEKLFF. The CDR3 nucleotides are TGCAGCGCCTCTGATGAAAAACTGTTTTTT.

This chain joins TRBV5-4 and TRBJ1-2; 8 bases match TRBD1. The V segment lost 4 bases and the J segment 8 bases; nucleotides outside the gene matches: 10. This CDR3 spans 14 amino acids. Germline CDR1 is SGHNT and CDR2 is YYREEE (reference sequence). The CDR3 spells CASSSPRGQAGYTF. The CDR3 region has the DNA TGTGCCAGCAGCAGCCCCAGGGGGCAAGCGGGCTACACCTTC.

The CDR3 region is CASGYSQGHTEAFF. The DNA of the CDR3 is TGTGCTAGTGGTTATTCACAGGGGCACACTGAAGCTTTCTTT. The J gene is TRBJ1-1, the V gene TRBV12-5; 7 bases align to TRBD1. Germline CDR1 reads LGHNT; CDR2 reads FRNRAP. V shed 4 bases, J shed 3 bases, and the junction held 5 bases outside the gene matches. This CDR3 has 14 amino acids.

The CDR3 bases are TGTGCCAGCAGTTACCGGGGGGGCTCCTACGAGCAGTACTTC. It specifies CASSYRGGSYEQYF. The chain recombines TRBV6-5 with TRBJ2-7; TRBD2 aligns across 8 bases. The CDR3 has 14 residues. Germline CDR1 MNHEY, CDR2 SVGAGI. The junction had 0 bases not matched to a gene; V was cut back by 2 bases and J by 0 bases.

This clone was observed a single time. This CDR3 reads CASSFGASYGYTF. Here the CDR3 DNA reads TGTGCCAGCAGCTTTGGGGCAAGCTATGGCTACACCTTC. J is TRBJ1-2 and V is TRBV7-2; D perhaps matches TRBD1 (5 bases). The ends were cut back, 3 bases at V and 4 bases at J, with 9 bases in the middle. The V gene's germline CDR1 is SGHTA and CDR2 FQGNSA. This CDR3 comprises 13 residues.